This note documents a single TCR beta chain sequence. These data come from a study of blood T cell repertoires in COVID-19. At the level of the study: PBMCs, B-cell-depleted T cells, or T cells were the source of the cDNA or gDNA that made up the material.

Germline CDR1 reads MNHEY; CDR2 reads SVGAGI. The CDR3 has 13 residues. V dropped 6 bases and J dropped 14; count of bases not matched to a gene: 9. Sequenced by immunoSEQ multiplex PCR; TCRdb stores in-frame clones only, minus some. Among roughly 68,000 clones listed, 90% were seen once. Seattle patients were enrolled while actively infected and followed longitudinally. Sequencing was performed on peripheral blood. This chain links TRBV6-5 with TRBJ2-3; the match to TRBD1 covers 12 bases. The TCR comes from a man between 50 and 59 years old with COVID-19, enrolled during active disease. The CDR3 loop is CASSTIGTGGLYF. In DNA, the CDR3 is TGTGCCAGCAGCACTATCGGGACAGGGGGCCTGTATTTT.